This T cell receptor beta chain stems from a study of technical replicates of blood from a handful of donors. Only in-frame clones appear in the TCRdb table, and some are missing; sequencing was by immunoSEQ multiplex PCR. The data contain over 9,000 clones, 90% to 95% of them singletons. The ends lost 7 bases at V and 4 bases at J; junction bases unmatched: 5. The CDR3 is 13 amino acids. CDR1 and CDR2 (germline): SNHLY, FYNNEI. The chain links TRBV2 to TRBJ1-2, with 8 positions matching TRBD1. Sequencing was carried out using PBMCs. The source of this sequence is a human donor in good health. For the CDR3, the DNA is TGTGCCAGCATCCAGGGGGCTATCTATGGCTACACCTTC. Encoded protein: CASIQGAIYGYTF.